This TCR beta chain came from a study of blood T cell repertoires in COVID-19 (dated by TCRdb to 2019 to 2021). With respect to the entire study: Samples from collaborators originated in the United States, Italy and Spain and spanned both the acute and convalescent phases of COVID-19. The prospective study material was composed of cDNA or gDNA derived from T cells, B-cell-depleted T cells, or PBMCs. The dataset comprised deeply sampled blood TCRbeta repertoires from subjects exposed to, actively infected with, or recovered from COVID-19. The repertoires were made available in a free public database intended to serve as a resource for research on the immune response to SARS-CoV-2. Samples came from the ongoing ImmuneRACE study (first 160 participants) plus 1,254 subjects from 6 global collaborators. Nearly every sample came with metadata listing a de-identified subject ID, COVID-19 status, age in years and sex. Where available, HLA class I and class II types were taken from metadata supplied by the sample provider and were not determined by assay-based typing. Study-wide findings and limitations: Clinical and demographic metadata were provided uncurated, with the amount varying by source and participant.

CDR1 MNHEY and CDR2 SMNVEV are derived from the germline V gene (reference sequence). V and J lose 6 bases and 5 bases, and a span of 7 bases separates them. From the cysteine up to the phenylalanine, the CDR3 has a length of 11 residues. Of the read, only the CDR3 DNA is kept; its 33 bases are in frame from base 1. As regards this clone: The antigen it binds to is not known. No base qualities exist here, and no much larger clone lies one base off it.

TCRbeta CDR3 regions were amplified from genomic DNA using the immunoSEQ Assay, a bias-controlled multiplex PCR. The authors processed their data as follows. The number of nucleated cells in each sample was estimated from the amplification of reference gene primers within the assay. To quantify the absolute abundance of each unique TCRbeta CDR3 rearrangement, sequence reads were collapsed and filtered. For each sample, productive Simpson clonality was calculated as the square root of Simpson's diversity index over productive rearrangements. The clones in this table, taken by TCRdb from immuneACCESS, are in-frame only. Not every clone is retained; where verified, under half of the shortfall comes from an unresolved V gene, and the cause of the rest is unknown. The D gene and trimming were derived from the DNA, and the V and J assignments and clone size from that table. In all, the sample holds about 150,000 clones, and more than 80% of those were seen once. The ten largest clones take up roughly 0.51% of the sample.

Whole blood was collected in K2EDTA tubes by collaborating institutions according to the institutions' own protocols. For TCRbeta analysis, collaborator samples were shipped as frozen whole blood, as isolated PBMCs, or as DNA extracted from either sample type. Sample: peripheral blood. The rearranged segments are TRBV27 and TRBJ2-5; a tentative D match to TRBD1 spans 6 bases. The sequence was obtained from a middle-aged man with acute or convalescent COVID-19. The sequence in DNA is TGTGCCAGCAGCCAGGGGGAGACCCAGTACTTC. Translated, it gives CASSQGETQYF.